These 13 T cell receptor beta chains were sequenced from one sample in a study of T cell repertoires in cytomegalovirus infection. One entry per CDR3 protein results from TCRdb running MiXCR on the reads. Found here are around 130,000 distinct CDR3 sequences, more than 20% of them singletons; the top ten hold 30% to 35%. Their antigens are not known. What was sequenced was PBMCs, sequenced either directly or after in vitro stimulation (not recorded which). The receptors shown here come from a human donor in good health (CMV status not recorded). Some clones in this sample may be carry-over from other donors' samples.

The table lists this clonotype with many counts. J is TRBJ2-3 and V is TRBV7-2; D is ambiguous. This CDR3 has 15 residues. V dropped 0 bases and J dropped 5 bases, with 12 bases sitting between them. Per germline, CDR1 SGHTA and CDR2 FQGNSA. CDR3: CASSLAVPLRDTQYF. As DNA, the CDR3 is TGTGCCAGCAGCTTAGCGGTACCTTTAAGAGATACGCAGTATTTT.

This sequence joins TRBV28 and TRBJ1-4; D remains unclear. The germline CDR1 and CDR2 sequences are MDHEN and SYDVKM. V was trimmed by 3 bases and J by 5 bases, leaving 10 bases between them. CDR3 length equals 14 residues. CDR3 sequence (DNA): TGTGCCAGCAGTTTGGAGCTGAGCAATGAAAAACTGTTTTTT. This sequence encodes CASSLELSNEKLFF.

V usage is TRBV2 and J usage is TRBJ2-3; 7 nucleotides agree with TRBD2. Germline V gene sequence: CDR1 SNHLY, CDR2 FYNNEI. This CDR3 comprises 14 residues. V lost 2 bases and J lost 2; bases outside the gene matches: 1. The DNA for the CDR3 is TGTGCCAGCAGTGAACTAGCGGCCACAGATACGCAGTATTTT. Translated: CASSELAATDTQYF.

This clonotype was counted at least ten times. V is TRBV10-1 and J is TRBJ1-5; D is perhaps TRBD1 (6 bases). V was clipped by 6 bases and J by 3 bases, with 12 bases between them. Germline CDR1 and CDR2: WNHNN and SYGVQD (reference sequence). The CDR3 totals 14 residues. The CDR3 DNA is TGCGCCAGCAGCGAAGGGGGAAACAATCAGCCCCAGCATTTT. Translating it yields CASSEGGNNQPQHF.

CDR3 loop: CASSADRDYGYTF. The CDR3 region has the DNA TGTGCCAGCAGTGCCGACAGGGATTATGGCTACACCTTC. The genes are TRBV6-2 or TRBV6-3 and TRBJ1-2; 7 nucleotides match TRBD1. Germline lookup yields CDR1 MNHEY and CDR2 SVGEGT. V lost 5 bases and J lost 5; bases outside the gene matches: 5. The CDR3 has 13 residues.

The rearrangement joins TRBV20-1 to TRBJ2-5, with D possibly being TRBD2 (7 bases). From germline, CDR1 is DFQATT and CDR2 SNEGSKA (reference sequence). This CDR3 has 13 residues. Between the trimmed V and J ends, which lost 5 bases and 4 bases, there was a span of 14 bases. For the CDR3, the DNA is TGCAGTGCTTCAATAGGGGGGGTAGAGACCCAGTACTTC. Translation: CSASIGGVETQYF.

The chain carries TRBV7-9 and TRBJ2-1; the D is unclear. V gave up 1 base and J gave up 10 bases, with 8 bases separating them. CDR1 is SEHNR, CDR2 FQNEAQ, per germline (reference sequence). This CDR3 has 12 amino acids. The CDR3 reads CASSLDGGEQFF. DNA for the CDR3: TGTGCCAGCAGCTTAGACGGCGGAGAGCAGTTCTTC.

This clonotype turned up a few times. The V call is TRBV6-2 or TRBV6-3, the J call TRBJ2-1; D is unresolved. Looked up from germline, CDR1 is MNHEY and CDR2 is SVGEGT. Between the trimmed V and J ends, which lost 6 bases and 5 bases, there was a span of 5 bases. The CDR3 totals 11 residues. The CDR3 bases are TGTGCCAGCAGCCGTAACAATGAGCAGTTCTTC. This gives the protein CASSRNNEQFF.

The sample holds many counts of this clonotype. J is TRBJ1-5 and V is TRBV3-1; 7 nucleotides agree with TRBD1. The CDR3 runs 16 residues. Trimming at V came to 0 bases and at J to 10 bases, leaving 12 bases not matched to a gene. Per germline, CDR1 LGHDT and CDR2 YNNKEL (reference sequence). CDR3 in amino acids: CASSQDWQGVQGPQHF. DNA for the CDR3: TGTGCCAGCAGCCAAGATTGGCAGGGGGTACAGGGACCCCAGCATTTT.

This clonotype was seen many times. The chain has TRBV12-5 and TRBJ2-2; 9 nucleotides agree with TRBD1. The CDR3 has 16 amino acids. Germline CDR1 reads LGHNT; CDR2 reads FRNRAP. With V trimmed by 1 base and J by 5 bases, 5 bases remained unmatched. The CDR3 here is CASGLAQGAGTGELFF. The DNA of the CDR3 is TGTGCTAGTGGTTTGGCACAGGGGGCCGGAACCGGGGAGCTGTTTTTT. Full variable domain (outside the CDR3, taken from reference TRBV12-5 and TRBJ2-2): DARVTQTPRHKVTEMGQEVTMRCQPILGHNTVFWYRQTMMQGLELLAYFRNRAPLDDSGMPKDRFSAEMPDATLATLKIQPSEPRDSAVYFCASGLAQGAGTGELFFGEGSRLTVL.

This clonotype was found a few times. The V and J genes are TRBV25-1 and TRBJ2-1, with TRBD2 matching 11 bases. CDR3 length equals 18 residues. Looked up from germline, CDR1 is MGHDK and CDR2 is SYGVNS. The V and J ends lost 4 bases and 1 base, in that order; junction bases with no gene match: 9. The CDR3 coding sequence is TGTGCCAGCAGTGGACATATGAGGACTAGCGGGTCCTACAATGAGCAGTTCTTC. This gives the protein CASSGHMRTSGSYNEQFF.

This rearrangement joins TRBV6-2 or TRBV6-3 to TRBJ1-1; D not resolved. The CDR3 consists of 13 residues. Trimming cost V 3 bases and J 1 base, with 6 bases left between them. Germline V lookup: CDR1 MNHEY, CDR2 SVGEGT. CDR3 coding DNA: TGTGCCAGCAGTTATGTGGCGAACACTGAAGCTTTCTTT. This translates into CASSYVANTEAFF.

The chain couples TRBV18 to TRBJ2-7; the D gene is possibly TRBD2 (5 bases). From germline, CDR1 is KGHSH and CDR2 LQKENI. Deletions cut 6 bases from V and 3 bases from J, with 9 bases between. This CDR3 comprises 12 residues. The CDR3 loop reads CASSLRVYEQYV. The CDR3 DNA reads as TGTGCCAGCTCCCTGAGGGTCTACGAGCAGTACGTC.